A selection of T cell receptor beta chains follows, all from one sample in a study of T-cell reconstitution after alpha-beta-depleted transplantation in children. TCRdb analysed the PCR reads with MiXCR anew, one entry per CDR3 protein. The sample lists about 350,000 distinct CDR3 sequences, about 14% occurring once. Sequenced here: PBMCs, sampled from the stem cell graft. All receptors derive from a human donor who donated a stem cell graft to a child with Fanconi anemia. CDR3s leave out the opening cysteine and the closing phenylalanine or tryptophan. The size field is filled for only some rows; it gives once, few, many or a size class.

TRBV16 many ASSYGQGNEKLF
TRBV7-9 . ASSSDRSSTDTQY
TRBV12-3/TRBV12-4 . ASSLGPGGRDTQY
TRBV20-1 . SARGLGGAKNIQY
TRBV4-2 many ASSAQGSVEGNTIY
TRBV2 . ASSQGNGQPQH
TRBV11-2 many ASGSAGVPDTQY
TRBV6-1 many ASSERAGGSRTDTQY
TRBV4-2 few ASSQDPQGRTDTQY
TRBV12-3/TRBV12-4 . ASSHRGAGGTDTQY
TRBV5-1 few ASSFGENGETQY
TRBV12-3/TRBV12-4 . ASSEPPQPYEQY
TRBV6-2/TRBV6-3 many ASRAGGPNTQY
TRBV5-6 many ASSPSRAGKAGELF
TRBV20-1 many SARRGFDEQF
TRBV6-5 many ASSFGSGATGELF
TRBV18 few ASSPPTGKNEQF
TRBV4-3 few ASSQGDFGTEAF